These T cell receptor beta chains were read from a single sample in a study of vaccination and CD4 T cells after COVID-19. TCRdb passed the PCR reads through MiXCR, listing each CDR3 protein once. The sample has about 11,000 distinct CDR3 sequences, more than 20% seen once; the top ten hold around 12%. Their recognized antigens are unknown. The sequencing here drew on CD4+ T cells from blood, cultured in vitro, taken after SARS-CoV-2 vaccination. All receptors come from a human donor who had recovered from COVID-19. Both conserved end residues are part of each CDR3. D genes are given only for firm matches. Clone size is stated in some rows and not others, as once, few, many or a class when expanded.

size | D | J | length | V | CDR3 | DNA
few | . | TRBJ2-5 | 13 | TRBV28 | CASLNWRGETQYF | TGTGCCAGCCTAAATTGGCGGGGCGAGACCCAGTACTTC
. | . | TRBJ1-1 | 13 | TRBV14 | CASSQEYYTEAFF | TGTGCCAGCAGCCAAGAATACTACACTGAAGCTTTCTTT
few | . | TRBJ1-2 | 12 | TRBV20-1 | CSARGQNYGYTF | TGCAGTGCTAGGGGCCAGAACTATGGCTACACCTTC
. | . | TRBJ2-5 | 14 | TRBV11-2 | CASSPPRQEETQYF | TGTGCCAGCAGCCCCCCCCGACAGGAAGAGACCCAGTACTTC
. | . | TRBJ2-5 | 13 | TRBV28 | CGSSLRWGETQYF | TGTGGCAGCAGTTTAAGGTGGGGAGAGACCCAGTACTTC
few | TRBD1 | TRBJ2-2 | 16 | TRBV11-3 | CASSLHQQGGGGELFF | TGTGCCAGCAGCTTACACCAACAGGGGGGAGGCGGGGAGCTGTTTTTT
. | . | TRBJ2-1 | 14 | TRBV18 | CASSPNTRGNEQFF | TGTGCCAGCTCCCCTAATACCAGGGGTAATGAGCAGTTCTTC
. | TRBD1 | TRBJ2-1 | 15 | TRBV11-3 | CASSLGDSTLNEQFF | TGTGCCAGCAGCTTAGGGGACAGTACTCTAAATGAGCAGTTCTTC
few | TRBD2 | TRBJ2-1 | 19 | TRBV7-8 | CASSRGLAGGLSSYNEQFF | TGTGCCAGCAGCCGTGGACTAGCGGGAGGCCTGAGCTCCTACAATGAGCAGTTCTTC
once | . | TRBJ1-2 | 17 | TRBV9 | CASSVAPGGRSNYGYTF | TGTGCCAGCAGCGTAGCTCCGGGCGGGCGATCCAACTATGGCTACACCTTC
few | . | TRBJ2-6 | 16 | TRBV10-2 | CATLDRRGSGANVLTF | TGCGCCACCTTGGATCGCCGGGGCTCTGGGGCCAACGTCCTGACTTTC
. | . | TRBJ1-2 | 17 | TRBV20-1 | CSASSGLAGGPNYGYTF | TGCAGTGCTTCTTCGGGACTAGCGGGAGGGCCTAACTATGGCTACACCTTC
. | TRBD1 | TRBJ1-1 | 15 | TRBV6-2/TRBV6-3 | CASSKRQGRGTEAFF | TGTGCCAGCAGTAAACGACAGGGAAGAGGCACTGAAGCTTTCTTT
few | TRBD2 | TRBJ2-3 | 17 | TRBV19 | CASSIATSGRARDTQYF | TGTGCCAGTAGTATAGCCACTAGCGGGAGGGCGAGAGATACGCAGTATTTT
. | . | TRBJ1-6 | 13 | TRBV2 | CASNEDPRSPLHF | TGTGCCAGCAATGAAGACCCGAGGTCACCCCTCCACTTT
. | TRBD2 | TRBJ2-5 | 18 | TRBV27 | CASSLSRALAGRRETQYF | TGTGCCAGCAGTTTATCGCGGGCCCTAGCGGGAAGGCGGGAGACCCAGTACTTC
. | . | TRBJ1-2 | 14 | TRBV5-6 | CASSRGVTYPGYTF | TGTGCCAGCAGCCGTGGAGTTACCTACCCTGGTTACACCTTC
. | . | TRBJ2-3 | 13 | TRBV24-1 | CATSDADWDTQYF | TGTGCCACCAGTGACGCGGACTGGGATACGCAGTATTTT
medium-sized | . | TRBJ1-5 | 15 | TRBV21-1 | CASSKYRVSDQPQHF | TGTGCCAGCAGCAAATACAGGGTGAGTGATCAGCCCCAGCATTTT
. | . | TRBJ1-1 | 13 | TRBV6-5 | CASSYYVNTEAFF | TGTGCCAGCAGTTACTATGTGAACACTGAAGCTTTCTTT
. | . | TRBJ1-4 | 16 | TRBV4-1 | CASSPRRDATNEKLFF | TGCGCCAGCAGCCCCAGGAGAGACGCAACTAATGAAAAACTGTTTTTT
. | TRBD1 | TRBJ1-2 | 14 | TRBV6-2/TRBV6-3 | CASSPGQGDYGYTF | TGTGCCAGCAGTCCCGGACAGGGCGACTATGGCTACACCTTC
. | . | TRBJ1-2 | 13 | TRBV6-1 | CASSVEGVYGYTF | TGTGCCAGCAGTGTCGAGGGGGTGTATGGCTACACCTTC
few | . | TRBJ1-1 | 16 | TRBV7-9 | CASSLPTGHQNTEAFF | TGTGCCAGCAGCTTACCTACGGGACATCAGAACACTGAAGCTTTCTTT
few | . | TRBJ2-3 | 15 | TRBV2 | CASRRTSSSTDTQYF | TGTGCCAGCAGGAGAACTAGCTCCAGCACAGATACGCAGTATTTT
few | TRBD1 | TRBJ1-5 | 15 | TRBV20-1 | CSAPAGQFSNQPQHF | TGCAGTGCTCCAGCGGGACAGTTTAGCAATCAGCCCCAGCATTTT
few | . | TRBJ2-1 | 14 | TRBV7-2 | CASSVRDPHSEQFF | TGTGCCAGCAGCGTCCGGGACCCCCATTCTGAGCAGTTCTTC
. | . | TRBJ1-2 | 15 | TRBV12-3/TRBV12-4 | CASSFWDPTNYGYTF | TGTGCCAGCAGTTTTTGGGACCCAACTAACTATGGCTACACCTTC
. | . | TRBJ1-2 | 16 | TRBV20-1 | CSAREPPEKTNYGYTF | TGCAGTGCTAGAGAACCCCCGGAGAAAACTAACTATGGCTACACCTTC
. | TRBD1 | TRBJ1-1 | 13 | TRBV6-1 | CASSGLGTGRAFF | TGTGCCAGCAGTGGTTTGGGGACAGGGAGAGCTTTCTTT
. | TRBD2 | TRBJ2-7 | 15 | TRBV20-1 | CSAPWGGTPAYEQYF | TGCAGTGCTCCCTGGGGGGGAACCCCGGCCTACGAGCAGTACTTC
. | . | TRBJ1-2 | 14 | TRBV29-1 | CSVTGSSANYGYTF | TGCAGCGTAACAGGGTCCTCTGCTAACTATGGCTACACCTTC
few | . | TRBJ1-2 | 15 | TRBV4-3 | CASSQGPTPNYGYTF | TGCGCCAGCAGCCAGGGGCCGACTCCTAACTATGGCTACACCTTC
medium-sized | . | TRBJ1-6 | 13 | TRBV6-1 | CASLNRANSPLHF | TGTGCCAGCCTAAACAGGGCTAATTCACCCCTCCACTTT
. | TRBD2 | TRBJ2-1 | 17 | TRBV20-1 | CSARSRVAGDERDEQFF | TGCAGTGCTCGTAGTAGGGTAGCGGGAGATGAACGGGATGAGCAGTTCTTC
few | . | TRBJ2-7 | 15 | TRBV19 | CASSRLREPIHEQYF | TGTGCCAGTAGTAGACTCCGGGAACCCATCCACGAGCAGTACTTC
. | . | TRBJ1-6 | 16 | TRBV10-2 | CAGSVQGPTAYSPLHF | TGCGCCGGCAGTGTTCAGGGGCCAACCGCGTATTCACCCCTCCACTTT
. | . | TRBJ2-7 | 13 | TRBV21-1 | CASTSRPPCEQYF | TGCGCCAGCACCTCTAGGCCGCCCTGCGAGCAGTACTTC
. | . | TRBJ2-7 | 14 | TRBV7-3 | CASSVGRASDEQYF | TGTGCCAGCAGCGTAGGTAGGGCCAGTGACGAGCAGTACTTC
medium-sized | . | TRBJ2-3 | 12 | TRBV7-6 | CASSANLDTQYF | TGTGCCAGCAGCGCAAATTTAGATACGCAGTATTTT
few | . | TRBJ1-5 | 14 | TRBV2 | CASSEQGGEKPQHF | TGTGCCAGCAGTGAGCAAGGGGGAGAGAAGCCCCAGCATTTT
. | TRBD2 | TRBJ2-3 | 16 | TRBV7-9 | CASSLVGETSDDTQYF | TGTGCCAGCAGCTTAGTAGGAGAGACTAGCGACGATACGCAGTATTTT
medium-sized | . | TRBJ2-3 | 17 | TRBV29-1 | CSVLRIGVETSTDTQYF | TGCAGCGTTCTGAGGATCGGAGTGGAAACTAGCACAGATACGCAGTATTTT
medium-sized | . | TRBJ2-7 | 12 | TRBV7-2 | CASSRVGVEQYF | TGTGCCAGCAGCCGGGTGGGGGTCGAGCAGTACTTC
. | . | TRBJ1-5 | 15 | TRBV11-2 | CASSLTPNSNQPQHF | TGTGCCAGCAGCTTAACACCCAATAGCAATCAGCCCCAGCATTTT
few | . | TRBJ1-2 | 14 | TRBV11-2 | CASSLSGARDGYTF | TGTGCCAGCAGCTTATCCGGGGCCCGGGATGGCTACACCTTC
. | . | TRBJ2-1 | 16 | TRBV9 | CASSVEGRASYNEQFF | TGTGCCAGCAGCGTAGAGGGGCGGGCCTCCTACAATGAGCAGTTCTTC
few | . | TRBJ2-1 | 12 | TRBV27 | CASRYRVNEQFF | TGTGCCAGCAGGTACAGGGTCAATGAGCAGTTCTTC
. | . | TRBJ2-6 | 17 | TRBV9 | CASSVGQANSGANVLTF | TGTGCCAGCAGCGTAGGACAGGCCAACTCTGGGGCCAACGTCCTGACTTTC
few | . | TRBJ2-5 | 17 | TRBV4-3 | CASSPGGPIAGGETQYF | TGCGCCAGCAGCCCCGGAGGGCCGATCGCCGGAGGGGAGACCCAGTACTTC
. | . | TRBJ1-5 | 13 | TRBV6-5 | CASSFRADQPQHF | TGTGCCAGCAGTTTCAGGGCCGATCAGCCCCAGCATTTT
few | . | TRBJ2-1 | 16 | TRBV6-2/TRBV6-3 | CASSYQHSNIYNEQFF | TGTGCCAGCAGCTACCAACACAGCAATATCTACAATGAGCAGTTCTTC
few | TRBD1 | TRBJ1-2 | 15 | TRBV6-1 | CASSPQTPGGAGYTF | TGTGCCAGCAGCCCTCAAACCCCAGGGGGCGCCGGCTACACCTTC
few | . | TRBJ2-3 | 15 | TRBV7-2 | CASSLRGRYTDTQYF | TGTGCCAGCAGCTTACGGGGGAGGTACACAGATACGCAGTATTTT
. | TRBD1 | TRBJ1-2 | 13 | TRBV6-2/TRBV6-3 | CASSLTGGVGYTF | TGTGCCAGCAGTTTGACAGGGGGCGTTGGCTACACCTTC
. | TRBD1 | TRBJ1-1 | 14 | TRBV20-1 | CSARANRGNTEASF | TGCAGTGCTAGGGCAAACAGGGGTAACACTGAAGCTTCCTTT
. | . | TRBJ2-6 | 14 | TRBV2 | CASRSGTGANVLTF | TGTGCCAGCCGTTCGGGGACTGGGGCCAACGTCCTGACTTTC
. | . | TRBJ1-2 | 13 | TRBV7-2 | CASSPDRYYGYTF | TGTGCCAGCAGCCCCGACAGATACTATGGCTACACCTTC
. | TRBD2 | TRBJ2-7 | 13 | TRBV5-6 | CASSLRGGTEQYF | TGTGCCAGCAGCTTGAGGGGAGGGACCGAGCAGTACTTC
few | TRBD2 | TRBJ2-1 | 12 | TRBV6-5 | CASSYPAAGEFF | TGTGCCAGCAGTTACCCCGCAGCGGGAGAGTTCTTC